This T cell receptor beta chain was captured by sequencing in a study of OX40 agonist ivuxolimab in advanced cancers. In terms of the full investigation: Ivuxolimab, which targeted the costimulatory receptor OX40 (CD134), was an agonistic, fully human IgG2 monoclonal antibody. Intravenous ivuxolimab was administered to patients every 2 weeks at six dose levels: 0.01, 0.1, 0.3, 1.5, 3 and 10 mg/kg. Among the roughly 52 dose-escalation patients, around 20 had hepatocellular carcinoma, around 15 melanoma, 9 renal cell carcinoma and 9 head and neck cancer. In the dose-escalation cohort, around 80% of patients were male, and the mean age was around 65 years with a range of roughly 20 to 85. Prior anti-PD-1, anti-PD-L1 or anti-CTLA-4 therapy was permitted, and checkpoint inhibitors had been received by more than 35% of dose-escalation patients. Three dose-escalation patients achieved partial responses, one with hepatocellular carcinoma and two with cutaneous melanoma. Peripheral TCRbeta sequencing aimed to test whether ivuxolimab altered TCR sequence diversity and caused clonal T-cell expansion. The paper reports the monotherapy dose-escalation portion (N of about 54 patients) of the phase I ivuxolimab trial. What the work shows at the level of the full study, not this receptor alone: Partial responders in the 0.1-3.0 mg/kg groups had among the lowest normalized peripheral clonal expansion, especially among CD8+ T cells. Clonal expansion of both CD4+ and CD8+ blood T cells was observed from baseline to week 6 at doses 0.1 to 3.0 mg/kg. The antigen specificity of the clonally expanded peripheral T cells was not determined. After ivuxolimab, expanded clones were on average more numerous among CD8+ T cells than among CD4+ T cells. Low levels of normalized T-cell clonal expansion were also seen in some nonresponding patients.

For sequencing of the TCRbeta CDR3 region, genomic DNA was extracted from the sorted cells. The immunoSEQ Assay was used to sequence the TCRbeta CDR3 regions. TCRdb's version of the immuneACCESS table is confined to in-frame rearrangements and falls short of the full clone set. An unresolved V gene accounts for under half of the shortfall where checked; the remainder is of unknown origin. For this sample there are 30,000 to 40,000 clones; more than 85% appear just once. Of the sample, over 15% falls within the top ten clones. The CDR3 contains 16 residues, cysteine and phenylalanine counted. This entry keeps only the CDR3 DNA: 48 bases, framed from base 1. Comment on this clone: Its antigen has not been determined. Base qualities are not at hand, and no much larger clone is one base apart.

Patients with a history of autoimmune disease or receiving systemic immunosuppression were excluded from the trial. Peripheral blood for TCR sequencing was drawn from every dose cohort at baseline, at cycle 4 day 1 and at cycle 7 day 1. Samples came from an open-label, multicenter, first-in-human phase I dose-escalation trial of ivuxolimab. Adults with locally advanced or metastatic melanoma, renal cell carcinoma, hepatocellular carcinoma or head and neck squamous cell carcinoma were enrolled in the trial. Before TCR sequencing, CD4+ and CD8+ T cells were separately sorted from peripheral blood. Recombination joined TRBV21-1 with TRBJ2-7; TRBD1 is the table's D call and was not checked against the DNA. TRBV21-1 is designated a pseudogene. The receptor comes from an adult with an advanced solid tumor such as melanoma, head and neck, liver or kidney cancer. This specimen consisted of CD4+ or CD8+ T cells sorted from blood, obtained in a trial of the OX40 agonist ivuxolimab. Here the CDR3 is given as CASSKVGRQGVSEQYF. At the DNA level, the sequence is TGTGCCAGCAGCAAAGTCGGGCGACAGGGGGTCAGCGAGCAGTACTTC.